This record concerns one T cell receptor (beta chain) sequence. No antigen is known for it. No base-level quality is on record; no much larger clone is a single base apart. The sample comes from a study of vaccination and CD4 T cells after COVID-19 (dated by TCRdb to the early 2020s). Background for the entire study: Convalescent patients had a positive SARS-CoV-2 result on nasal swab PCR, and of these patients, several had mild disease and one had severe disease. Post-COVID blood samples were collected from convalescent patients a median of roughly 100 days after diagnosis, with a range of roughly 35 to 161 days. The time from the second vaccine dose to post-vaccine blood sampling had a median of roughly 70 days and ranged from roughly 13 to 241 days. Culture stimuli were overlapping spike peptide pools from SARS-CoV-2 and from the common cold coronaviruses HCoV-NL63, HCoV-OC43 and HCoV-229E. Participants received two doses of either the Pfizer-BioNTech BNT162b2 vaccine (n=8) or the Moderna mRNA-1273 vaccine (n=2). Control cultures used a CEFX viral epitope pool as positive control, an HIV-1 Nef peptide pool as negative control, or no peptide. In around nine COVID-19 convalescent patients and a handful of infection-naive healthy vaccine recipients, the spike-specific CD4+ TCR repertoire before mRNA vaccination was compared with the repertoire after mRNA vaccination. The convalescent cohort comprised six males and four females, including two Hispanic individuals, seven Caucasians, two Asians and one multiracial person.

Preparation of the library involved PCR. TCR sequencing of DNA from cultured CD4+ T cells used the Oncomine TCR Beta short-read assay at the Johns Hopkins FTIC core. Genomic DNA was extracted from the cultured CD4+ T cells with the QIAamp micro DNA kit. Oncomine TCR Beta libraries made from cultured CD4+ T cells were pooled using unique dual indexes and sequenced on an Illumina iSeq 100. The paper's data handling went like this. Non-productive sequences were removed, and CDR3s not starting with C, not ending with F or W, or shorter than 7 amino acids were discarded. The MANAFEST web application identified antigen-specific clonotypes by comparing peptide-stimulated wells against reference wells and other culture wells. Positive clones required FDR below 0.05, an odds ratio above 5, and productive frequency above 0.1% in at least two of three replicate wells. Cross-reactive clonotypes were defined as significantly expanded in both SARS-CoV-2 spike wells and at least one common cold coronavirus spike condition. Levenshtein distances (stringdist) and unrooted phylogenetic trees (ape) in R version 3.6.1 were used to assess CDR3 homology. In-frame beta chains were kept once TCRdb had trimmed the public reads at Q25 with fastp and called clones with MiXCR. Every entry covers one CDR3 protein and lists the most common genes and DNA from its rows. In this record, the V and J calls reflect TCRdb's handling and not the investigators' own analysis. In this sample the table shows more than 9,500 distinct CDR3 sequences, 58% of which occur a single time. 20% to 30% of the sample lies in the top ten.

Overall study outcomes, separate from this receptor: Although the median number of SARS-CoV-2-reactive clonotypes went up from 20 to 25 after infection to about 38 after vaccination, the increase was not significant. Only a relatively small number of convalescent patients were included in the study, and early timepoints following natural infection were not analyzed. Among convalescent patients, a median 86.3% of the SARS-CoV-2-reactive clones seen after vaccination appeared only after vaccination, which suggests priming specific to the vaccine. In convalescent patients, nearly all vaccine-specific clones (304 of 307) were found to be mono-reactive for SARS-CoV-2 spike rather than cross-reactive with common cold coronaviruses.

The treatment or condition label here, explained by the study, means: 10-day PBMC culture with coronavirus spike peptide pools or control peptides (ViraFEST assay). The study used the ViraFEST assay, which expanded antigen-specific T cells with peptide pools and then identified expanded clonotypes by TCR sequencing. The convalescent patients' positive SARS-CoV-2 PCR tests fell between March and December 2020, which was before the Alpha, Beta and Delta variants emerged in the United States. Each well held 1.5 million to 2.5 million PBMCs cultured with around 10 ug/ml peptide pools in IMDM containing 5% human AB serum and around 10 IU/ml IL-2. Half of the culture medium was replaced with fresh IL-2-containing medium on days 3 and 7. CD4+ T cells were isolated after less than twelve days of culture through negative selection using the EasySep CD4+ T cell isolation kit. PBMCs were separated from whole blood using Ficoll-Paque Plus gradient centrifugation and then either used fresh or cryopreserved at -140C. In general, triplicate wells were set up for every culture condition.

Measured from the cysteine to the phenylalanine, the CDR3 is 12 residues long. CDR3 DNA is the only sequence kept; it has 36 bases, read in frame from the first base. The germline V gene provides CDR1 SGHNT and CDR2 YENEEA. Cut back by 5 bases and 6 bases, the V and J ends lie 10 bases apart. The chain couples TRBV11-3 to TRBJ1-1; no D segment can be confidently identified. What was sequenced was CD4+ T cells from blood, cultured in vitro. The origin of this receptor is a human donor who had recovered from COVID-19. The DNA is TGTGCCAGCAGCCCTACCTCCGCTGAAGCTTTCTTT. Its amino acids are CASSPTSAEAFF.